Listed below are T cell receptor beta chains from one sample, sequenced in a study of blood T cell repertoires in COVID-19. Assay used: immunoSEQ multiplex PCR; TCRdb lists only in-frame clones, some missing. The profile covers around 99,000 clones, with 75% to 85% appearing a single time and roughly 18% taken by the ten largest. Material: peripheral blood. These receptors all stem from a woman older than 75 with active or convalescent COVID-19. The CDR3 runs from the conserved cysteine through the conserved F or W. D genes are given only for firm matches. For some rows the clone size is stated as once, few or many, or as a class when expanded; others skip it.

j_call v_call clone_size d_call cdr3_aa cdr3_nt
TRBJ2-1 TRBV13 NA NA CASSSTRVPEKQFF TGTGCCAGCAGCTCCACCCGGGTACCGGAGAAGCAGTTCTTC
TRBJ1-1 TRBV4-2 NA TRBD1 CASSHRGPSEAFF TGTGCCAGCAGCCACAGGGGGCCGTCGGAAGCTTTCTTT
TRBJ1-1 TRBV7-3 NA NA CASSEQSRTEAFF TGTGCCAGCAGCGAACAGAGTCGGACTGAAGCTTTCTTT
TRBJ2-1 TRBV2 once NA CASKRTGTIEQFF TGTGCCAGCAAAAGGACAGGGACTATTGAGCAGTTCTTC
TRBJ1-2 TRBV28 NA NA CASSSGAGYGYTF TGTGCCAGCAGTTCCGGGGCGGGGTATGGCTACACCTTC
TRBJ2-3 TRBV5-1 NA NA CASSFNSADTQYF TGCGCCAGCAGCTTTAATTCGGCAGATACGCAGTATTTT
TRBJ2-3 TRBV9 NA TRBD2 CASSVALAGYTQYF TGTGCCAGCAGCGTAGCATTAGCGGGGTATACGCAGTATTTT
TRBJ2-2 TRBV5-6 NA TRBD2 CASSSLRGRDNTGELFF TGTGCCAGCAGCTCGTTGCGCGGGAGGGATAACACCGGGGAGCTGTTTTTT
TRBJ2-1 TRBV5-1 NA NA CASSQDGYNEQFF TGCGCCAGCAGCCAGGATGGGTACAATGAGCAGTTCTTC
TRBJ1-2 TRBV9 NA TRBD1 CASSGQGLGYTF TGTGCCAGCAGCGGACAGGGTCTTGGCTACACCTTC
TRBJ1-2 TRBV25-1 NA TRBD1 CASSETGRLGYTF TGTGCCAGCAGTGAGACAGGGCGGCTAGGCTACACCTTC
TRBJ1-6 TRBV27 NA TRBD1 CASSPLDRANSPLHF TGTGCCAGCAGTCCTCTGGACAGGGCGAATTCACCCCTCCACTTT
TRBJ1-6 TRBV28 once TRBD1 CASSELDRGLSPLHF TGTGCCAGCAGCGAGTTGGACAGGGGGCTTTCACCCCTCCACTTT
TRBJ2-7 TRBV19 once TRBD1 CASSRSRGTPPYEQYF TGTGCCAGTAGTAGGTCCAGGGGGACCCCCCCCTACGAGCAGTACTTC
TRBJ2-3 TRBV6-5 NA TRBD2 CASSPGLASHTQYF TGTGCCAGCAGTCCCGGACTAGCGAGCCATACGCAGTATTTT
TRBJ2-3 TRBV7-2 few TRBD2 CASSSKRELDTQYF TGTGCCAGCAGCTCCAAGCGGGAGTTAGATACGCAGTATTTT
TRBJ2-3 TRBV7-3 NA TRBD1 CASSSTGADTQYF TGTGCCAGCAGCTCTACAGGGGCAGATACGCAGTATTTT
TRBJ2-3 TRBV11-2 NA TRBD1 CASSGRGRGHGDTQYF TGTGCCAGCAGCGGAAGGGGCAGGGGGCATGGAGATACGCAGTATTTT
TRBJ2-2 TRBV5-4 NA NA CASSFGSGLEELFF TGTGCCAGCAGCTTCGGGAGCGGTCTTGAGGAGCTGTTTTTT
TRBJ1-1 TRBV30 NA NA CAWSVGGQAAEAFF TGTGCCTGGAGTGTCGGGGGGCAGGCAGCTGAAGCTTTCTTT
TRBJ1-6 TRBV6-6 NA NA CASSNPQGRGSSPLHF TGTGCCAGCAGCAATCCGCAGGGGAGGGGGAGTTCACCCCTCCACTTT
TRBJ1-1 TRBV2 few NA CASSATAGGTEAFF TGTGCCAGCAGTGCCACGGCGGGGGGCACTGAAGCTTTCTTT
TRBJ2-1 TRBV11-2 once TRBD2 CASSPGTSGSVGEQFF TGTGCCAGCAGCCCGGGGACTAGCGGGAGTGTTGGTGAGCAGTTCTTC
TRBJ2-2 TRBV5-1 NA TRBD1 CASSSGTALSGELFF TGCGCCAGCAGCTCCGGGACAGCGTTATCCGGGGAGCTGTTTTTT
TRBJ2-7 TRBV14 NA TRBD2 CASSQRQGLTYEQYF TGTGCCAGCAGCCAACGCCAGGGACTAACCTACGAGCAGTACTTC
TRBJ2-5 TRBV19 NA TRBD1 CASSIRTGGAETQYF TGTGCCAGTAGTATCAGGACAGGGGGCGCGGAGACCCAGTACTTC
TRBJ2-5 TRBV2 NA TRBD2 CASRPGTSVETQYF TGTGCCAGCAGACCCGGGACTAGCGTAGAGACCCAGTACTTC
TRBJ1-1 TRBV9 NA NA CASSVLGGANTEAFF TGTGCCAGCAGCGTACTCGGGGGGGCGAACACTGAAGCTTTCTTT
TRBJ1-2 TRBV14 NA NA CASSQVTGGDGYTF TGTGCCAGCAGCCAAGTCACAGGAGGGGATGGCTACACCTTC
TRBJ2-1 TRBV5-4 NA TRBD2 CASSLDLGLASDNEQFF TGTGCCAGCAGCTTGGACTTGGGACTAGCGTCCGACAATGAGCAGTTCTTC
TRBJ2-7 TRBV11-1 NA NA CASSLASQGGEQYF TGTGCCAGCAGCTTAGCGTCCCAGGGGGGCGAGCAGTACTTC
TRBJ1-4 TRBV19 few NA CASSRSRVATNEKLFF TGTGCCAGTAGTCGGTCCCGGGTAGCTACTAATGAAAAACTGTTTTTT
TRBJ1-5 TRBV7-2 few TRBD1 CASSSDRGNQPQHF TGTGCCAGCAGCTCAGACAGGGGCAATCAGCCCCAGCATTTT
TRBJ2-1 TRBV5-1 NA NA CASSLEGNSYNEQFF TGTGCCAGCAGCTTGGAGGGGAACTCCTACAATGAGCAGTTCTTC
TRBJ1-2 TRBV5-1 NA TRBD1 CASSFTGEDYGYTF TGTGCCAGCAGCTTCACAGGGGAGGACTATGGCTACACCTTC
TRBJ2-7 TRBV2 NA NA CASSEYRVEQYF TGTGCCAGCAGTGAATATCGGGTCGAGCAGTACTTC
TRBJ2-7 TRBV5-5 NA TRBD1 CASSWDSPYEQYF TGTGCCAGCAGCTGGGACAGCCCCTACGAGCAGTACTTC